This T cell receptor (beta chain) stems from a study of T cells in tuberculosis. The table came from immunoSEQ multiplex PCR; TCRdb's copy has only in-frame clones and leaves some out. The data hold 33,000 or so clones, with over 90% observed a single time. This sequence was found in a donor between 5 and 29 years old with latent tuberculosis or without tuberculosis infection. The material sequenced was PBMCs.

CDR3 residues: CASSYFQGTNYGYTF. CDR3 coding DNA: TGTGCCAGCAGCTACTTTCAGGGGACCAACTATGGCTACACCTTC. V gene TRBV27 combines with J gene TRBJ1-2; D is possibly TRBD1 (6 bases). This CDR3 is built from 15 residues. CDR1 and CDR2 from the germline V gene are MNHEY and SMNVEV (reference sequence). Trimming removed 6 bases from V and 2 bases from J, with 16 bases in between.